One sample yielded the 25 T cell receptor beta chains listed below, sequenced in a study of vaccination and CD4 T cells after COVID-19. Treatment meaning: roughly 10-day PBMC culture with coronavirus spike peptide pools or control peptides (ViraFEST assay). Their recognized antigens are unknown. An Oncomine TCR Beta short-read assay was used to sequence the DNA from cultured CD4+ T cells. TCRdb redid the calling of the PCR reads with MiXCR, one entry per CDR3 protein. The repertoire holds approximately 15,000 distinct CDR3 sequences, with approximately 71% as singletons. Sequenced sample: CD4+ T cells from blood, cultured in vitro. These receptors originate from a human donor who had recovered from COVID-19.

The rearrangement joins TRBV24-1 to TRBJ2-3; D remains unclear. The CDR3 contains 14 residues. The V end lost 8 bases, the J end lost 1 base, and 12 bases lay between the germline ends. CDR1 and CDR2 (germline): KGHDR, SFDVKD. The CDR3 loop is CATTRGLGTDTQYF. The DNA for the CDR3 is TGTGCCACCACCAGAGGTCTAGGCACAGATACGCAGTATTTT.

This clonotype has only a few counts. V gene TRBV15 combines with J gene TRBJ2-7, with D perhaps matching TRBD1 (5 bases). Germline values: CDR1 LNHNV, CDR2 YYDKDF (reference sequence). This CDR3 comprises 18 residues. The germline V and J ends were trimmed by 7 bases and 6 bases, with 31 bases remaining between them. This CDR3 is CATTSTFGRAKPTPEQYF. CDR3 nucleotides: TGTGCCACCACCAGCACATTCGGCAGGGCCAAACCTACCCCCGAGCAGTACTTC.

The V and J genes are TRBV6-5 and TRBJ2-2; 7 nucleotides line up with TRBD2. CDR3 size: 16 residues. The ends lost 2 bases at V and 5 bases at J; junction bases unmatched: 8. Germline V CDR1 and CDR2: MNHEY, SVGAGI. Written as DNA, the CDR3 is TGTGCCAGCAGTTACGGTCGGGGTAGCGGGACCGGGGAGCTGTTTTTT. Translation: CASSYGRGSGTGELFF.

The V gene is TRBV20-1, the J gene TRBJ1-6; unclear D gene. CDR3 length: 13 amino acids. V gave up 7 bases and J gave up 5 bases, with 12 bases separating them. The germline CDR1 and CDR2 sequences are DFQATT and SNEGSKA (reference sequence). The CDR3 nucleotides are TGCAGTGTTAAGGGAGTTAATAATTCACCCCTCCACTTT. Translation gives CSVKGVNNSPLHF.

The chain carries TRBV27 and TRBJ1-2, with 7 bases aligning to TRBD1. The CDR3 runs 15 residues. Germline V CDR1 and CDR2: MNHEY, SMNVEV (reference sequence). Trimming took 6 bases from V and 4 from J; bases not matched to a gene: 11. CDR3 protein: CASRPRDRKSYGYTF. CDR3 sequence (DNA): TGTGCCAGCAGACCTAGGGACAGAAAGAGCTATGGCTACACCTTC.

The genes are TRBV28 and TRBJ1-2; no reliable D call. The germline V and J ends were trimmed by 5 bases and 2 bases, with 15 bases remaining between them. CDR1 MDHEN and CDR2 SYDVKM come from the germline V gene. The CDR3 length is 15 residues. Written as DNA, the CDR3 is TGTGCCAGCAGTGCCCCTCCGGGTCGGAACTATGGCTACACCTTC. It is translated as CASSAPPGRNYGYTF.

This sequence joins TRBV2 and TRBJ1-5; D is undetermined. The germline V gene has CDR1 SNHLY and CDR2 FYNNEI. The CDR3 has 15 amino acids. The V end was cut by 6 bases, the J end by 1 base, with 13 bases between. CDR3 in DNA: TGTGCCAGCAGGATACGAGAGGACAGCAATCAGCCCCAGCATTTT. It codes for CASRIREDSNQPQHF. Based on the CDR3 plus reference TRBV2 and TRBJ1-5, the full variable domain is EPEVTQTPSHQVTQMGQEVILRCVPISNHLYFYWYRQILGQKVEFLVSFYNNEISEKSEIFDDQFSVERPDGSNFTLKIRSTKLEDSAMYFCASRIREDSNQPQHFGDGTRLSIL.

This clonotype was picked up a small number of times. The J gene is TRBJ1-2, the V gene TRBV2; 9 bases align to TRBD1. This CDR3 spans 13 amino acids. Germline values: CDR1 SNHLY, CDR2 FYNNEI. V gave up 7 bases and J gave up 7 bases; unmatched junction bases: 7. In nucleotides, the CDR3 is TGTGCCAGCACCACAGGGGGCGTGGGTGGCTACACCTTC. This sequence encodes CASTTGGVGGYTF.

V usage is TRBV30 and J usage is TRBJ1-1; the D gene is possibly TRBD1 (6 bases). This CDR3 is 14 amino acids long. Between the trimmed V and J ends, which lost 4 bases and 1 base, there was a span of 13 bases. Germline assignment: CDR1 GTSNPN and CDR2 SVGIG (reference sequence). The CDR3 nucleotides read TGTGCCTGGACCCGGGACATGGGGAACACTGAAGCTTTCTTT. Translated, it gives CAWTRDMGNTEAFF.

This clonotype has just one count. The chain joins TRBV20-1 to TRBJ2-2, with a possible D match to TRBD2 (6 bases). The germline V gene has CDR1 DFQATT and CDR2 SNEGSKA (reference sequence). The V gene lost 4 bases and the J gene lost 4 bases, with 19 bases spanning the gap. CDR3 length: 16 residues. In nucleotides, the CDR3 is TGCAGTGCTAAATACGCTGGGCTAGCGACCACCGGGGAGCTGTTTTTT. This sequence encodes CSAKYAGLATTGELFF.

The gene calls are TRBV20-1 and TRBJ1-2, with a weak D call TRBD1 (6 bases). Germline V gives CDR1 DFQATT, CDR2 SNEGSKA (reference sequence). The CDR3 loop spans 13 amino acids. Trimming left V 0 bases short and J 6 bases short, with 11 bases between. The CDR3 DNA sequence: TGCAGTGCTAGAGATTTGCCAGGGGATGGCTACACCTTC. Protein product: CSARDLPGDGYTF.

The gene calls are TRBV7-8 and TRBJ1-5; possible D gene TRBD1, 5 bases. The germline CDR1 and CDR2 sequences are SGHVS and FQNEAQ. The V end was cut by 5 bases, the J end by 7 bases, with 18 bases between. The CDR3 contains 15 residues. The CDR3 nucleotides read TGTGCCAGCAGCAACCATCAGGGACCCAGCCAGCCCCAGCATTTT. Its translation: CASSNHQGPSQPQHF.

Here the CDR3 DNA reads TGTGCCAGCAGGCCGTCCCGAGGACAGCCCCAGCATTTT. It yields the protein CASRPSRGQPQHF. V and J are TRBV6-2 or TRBV6-3 and TRBJ1-5; D remains ambiguous. V was shortened by 6 bases and J by 7 bases, with 13 bases between the two germline ends. The CDR3 totals 13 residues. CDR1 MNHEY and CDR2 SVGEGT come from the germline V gene.

The gene calls are TRBV28 and TRBJ1-2; D unresolved. Germline V gene sequence: CDR1 MDHEN, CDR2 SYDVKM. The CDR3 totals 13 residues. Trimming pared 5 bases from V and 1 base from J, leaving 8 bases between. Written as DNA, the CDR3 is TGTGCCAGCAGTCCAGAAGTTAACTATGGCTACACCTTC. Protein product: CASSPEVNYGYTF.

V is TRBV6-4 and J is TRBJ2-7, with no clear D. This CDR3 comprises 12 residues. Per germline, CDR1 MRHNA and CDR2 SNTAGT. V gave up 3 bases and J gave up 6 bases, with 9 bases separating them. In DNA, the CDR3 is TGTGCCAGCAGTGATGGTTTAGGCGAGCAGTACTTC. This gives the protein CASSDGLGEQYF.

This clonotype was counted a few times. The V and J genes are TRBV7-2 and TRBJ2-1; D is possibly TRBD2 (6 bases). Germline lookup yields CDR1 SGHTA and CDR2 FQGNSA. The CDR3 length is 14 residues. Trimming removed 1 base at V and 7 bases at J, with 11 bases between. The CDR3 loop is CASSLGLGRNEQFF. The CDR3 region has the DNA TGTGCCAGCAGCTTAGGGTTAGGGAGGAATGAGCAGTTCTTC.

The chain carries TRBV20-1 and TRBJ2-7, with 8 bases aligning to TRBD2. The CDR3 totals 14 residues. Germline V gives CDR1 DFQATT, CDR2 SNEGSKA (reference sequence). After removal of 3 bases from V and 3 bases from J, the junction contained 7 bases not matched to a gene. The CDR3 DNA reads as TGCAGTGCTAGTAGGCCTAGCGGGTTCTACGAGCAGTACTTC. Translated, it gives CSASRPSGFYEQYF.

V is TRBV15 and J is TRBJ2-7; D may be TRBD2 (5 bases). The germline CDR1 and CDR2 sequences are LNHNV and YYDKDF (reference sequence). CDR3 length: 16 residues. V shed 0 bases and J shed 6 bases, with 18 bases lying between them. CDR3: CATSRDFNGIGAEQYF. The CDR3 region has the DNA TGTGCCACCAGCAGAGATTTCAACGGGATTGGCGCCGAGCAGTACTTC.

V and J are TRBV11-2 and TRBJ2-1, with 7 bases identical to TRBD1. Germline V CDR1 and CDR2: SGHAT, FQNNGV. V dropped 7 bases and J dropped 15; count of bases not matched to a gene: 9. The CDR3 has 11 amino acids. The CDR3 coding sequence is TGTGCCAGCACCAGAGACAGGGATTTGTTCTTC. It codes for CASTRDRDLFF.

With respect to this clonotype: No conserved phenylalanine or tryptophan ends this CDR3, so it is likely a read error. This chain connects TRBV28 to TRBJ2-5; D gene unclear. Germline CDR1 MDHEN, CDR2 SYDVKM. CDR3 size: 14 residues. V shed 1 base and J shed 6 bases, with 12 bases lying between them. CDR3 bases: TGTGCCAGCAGTTTATCCGGTCCCCCGAAGACCCAGTACCTC. It encodes CASSLSGPPKTQYL.

This rearrangement joins TRBV6-1 to TRBJ1-5; no firm D call. CDR1 MNHNS and CDR2 SASEGT come from the germline V gene. V shed 4 bases and J shed 4 bases, with 5 bases lying between them. This CDR3 region has 12 residues. CDR3 in DNA: TGTGCCAGCAGTGGATCGAATCAGCCCCAGCATTTT. Translated: CASSGSNQPQHF.

J is TRBJ1-2 and V is TRBV7-9; 8 positions agree with TRBD1. The CDR3 length is 14 residues. Germline CDR1 and CDR2: SEHNR and FQNEAQ (reference sequence). Unmatched junction bases numbered 11, after V lost 10 bases and J lost 4 bases. The CDR3 nucleotides are TGTGCCACCATAAGGACAGGGTTCGCCTATGGCTACACCTTC. It is translated as CATIRTGFAYGYTF.

The gene calls are TRBV27 and TRBJ1-6; maybe TRBD1 (5 bases). Germline loops: CDR1 MNHEY, CDR2 SMNVEV (reference sequence). The V end was cut by 6 bases, the J end by 1 base, with 10 bases between. The CDR3 covers 15 residues. Here the CDR3 DNA reads TGTGCCAGCAGAATGGGGGGATCCTATAATTCACCCCTCCACTTT. Translation gives CASRMGGSYNSPLHF.

The rearrangement uses TRBV7-2 and TRBJ1-2, with TRBD1 matching 7 bases. The CDR3 consists of 15 residues. Germline V gene sequence: CDR1 SGHTA, CDR2 FQGNSA. Unmatched junction bases numbered 6, after V lost 5 bases and J lost 0 bases. CDR3: CASSTGTAANYGYTF. CDR3 nucleotides: TGTGCCAGCAGCACAGGGACAGCAGCTAACTATGGCTACACCTTC. The full variable domain, its missing parts supplied by reference TRBV7-2 and TRBJ1-2, is GAGVSQSPSNKVTEKGKDVELRCDPISGHTALYWYRQSLGQGLEFLIYFQGNSAPDKSGLPSDRFSAERTGGSVSTLTIQRTQQEDSAVYLCASSTGTAANYGYTFGSGTRLTVV.

This clonotype appeared a few times. V is TRBV20-1 and J is TRBJ2-2; D remains ambiguous. Looked up from germline, CDR1 is DFQATT and CDR2 is SNEGSKA (reference sequence). The V gene lost 3 bases and the J gene lost 1 base, with 12 bases spanning the gap. This CDR3 is 15 amino acids long. The CDR3 loop is CSASATRGNTGELFF. The CDR3 nucleotides read TGCAGTGCTAGTGCCACTCGCGGGAACACCGGGGAGCTGTTTTTT.